The 25 T cell receptor beta chains given below trace back to one sample, sequenced in a study of blood T cell repertoires in COVID-19. Using immunoSEQ multiplex PCR, the repertoire was profiled, and TCRdb retains in-frame clones only, with some absent. The sample lists approximately 170,000 clones; 80% to 90% were seen once. Sequencing used PBMCs or T cells enriched from blood (not recorded which). The receptors come from a woman between 45 and 60 years old who had recovered from COVID-19.

The chain links TRBV3-1 (or the pseudogene TRBV3-2) to TRBJ2-3, with 7 positions matching TRBD1. Germline values: CDR1 LGHDT, CDR2 YNNKEL (reference sequence). The CDR3 extends over 16 amino acids. Germline trimming cut 3 bases from V and 3 bases from J; bases unmatched to any gene: 9. This CDR3 reads CASSQGRGSGTDTQYF. CDR3 DNA sequence: TGTGCCAGCAGCCAGGGCAGGGGGTCAGGGACAGATACGCAGTATTTT.

The rearrangement links TRBV6-5 to TRBJ2-7; a possible D gene is TRBD1 (6 bases). CDR3 length: 13 residues. V was pared by 6 bases and J by 0 bases, with 9 bases between. CDR1 MNHEY and CDR2 SVGAGI come from the germline V gene. The CDR3 loop reads CASRLQGSYEQYF. The DNA for the CDR3 is TGTGCCAGCAGGCTACAGGGCTCCTACGAGCAGTACTTC.

There are a few counts of this clone. The chain uses TRBV5-1 and TRBJ2-7; 9 bases are a match to TRBD2. Germline CDR1 SGHRS, CDR2 YFSETQ. Losses at the gene ends were 4 bases for V and 2 bases for J; bases not matched to a gene: 4. This CDR3 region has 14 residues. The CDR3 nucleotides read TGCGCCAGCAGCGGGAGCGGGAGGACCTACGAGCAGTACTTC. Translation: CASSGSGRTYEQYF.

The chain joins TRBV28 to TRBJ2-1; D gene unclear. Deletions cut 1 base from V and 3 bases from J, with 10 bases between. Germline V gene data show CDR1 as MDHEN and CDR2 as SYDVKM. This CDR3 region has 15 residues. The CDR3 here is CASSLYLPGYNEQFF. Written as DNA, the CDR3 is TGTGCCAGCAGTTTATACCTCCCAGGCTACAATGAGCAGTTCTTC.

This clone was seen more than once but under ten times. The chain recombines TRBV19 with TRBJ2-1, with D possibly TRBD2 on 5 matching bases. With 3 bases removed from V and 6 bases from J, the gap between germline ends came to 12 bases. This CDR3 spans 14 amino acids. CDR1 and CDR2 (germline): LNHDA, SQIVND (reference sequence). This CDR3 reads CASSIRPAVNEQFF. The CDR3 DNA reads TGTGCCAGTAGTATCCGTCCAGCGGTCAATGAGCAGTTCTTC. Full variable domain (missing parts from reference TRBV19 and TRBJ2-1): DGGITQSPKYLFRKEGQNVTLSCEQNLNHDAMYWYRQDPGQGLRLIYYSQIVNDFQKGDIAEGYSVSREKKESFPLTVTSAQKNPTAFYLCASSIRPAVNEQFFGPGTRLTVL.

The genes are TRBV3-1 (or the pseudogene TRBV3-2) and TRBJ1-2, with TRBD1 matching 9 bases. The V gene's germline CDR1 is LGHDT and CDR2 YNNKEL (reference sequence). This CDR3 region has 16 residues. Trimming at V came to 4 bases and at J to 8 bases, leaving 14 bases not matched to a gene. CDR3 in DNA: TGTGCCAGCAGCCCCACGGAGACAGGGGGGATATACGGCTACACCTTC. Amino acid sequence: CASSPTETGGIYGYTF.

The rearrangement uses TRBV16 and TRBJ1-5; 7 bases match TRBD1. The CDR3 runs 13 residues. The V gene end was trimmed by 2 bases and the J gene end by 5 bases; junction bases not matched to a gene: 0. Germline V CDR1 and CDR2: KGHSY, FQNENV. This CDR3 is CASSQQGDQPQHF. The CDR3, as DNA: TGTGCCAGCAGCCAACAGGGGGATCAGCCCCAGCATTTT.

The rearrangement uses TRBV19 and TRBJ1-5, with D tentatively TRBD1 (6 bases). V was pared by 6 bases and J by 5 bases, with 11 bases between. The CDR3 runs 13 residues. Germline V gives CDR1 LNHDA, CDR2 SQIVND (reference sequence). The CDR3 loop is CASSGDTYQPQHF. The DNA of the CDR3 is TGTGCCAGTAGCGGGGACACTTATCAGCCCCAGCATTTT.

In nucleotides, the CDR3 is TGTGCCAGCAGTTTTGTAGGGAGCCAGCCCCAGCATTTT. Translation gives CASSFVGSQPQHF. J is TRBJ1-5 and V is TRBV28; D not resolved. Germline CDR1 reads MDHEN; CDR2 reads SYDVKM. The germline V and J ends were trimmed by 3 bases and 7 bases, with 10 bases remaining between them. The length of the CDR3 is 13 residues.

The rearrangement links TRBV19 to TRBJ2-1, with 14 bases matching TRBD2. Germline CDR1 reads LNHDA; CDR2 reads SQIVND (reference sequence). V gave up 3 bases and J gave up 7 bases; unmatched junction bases: 8. The CDR3 is made up of 17 amino acids. The CDR3 nucleotides read TGTGCCAGTAGTATTGGACTAGCGGGAGGTTCACATAATGAGCAGTTCTTC. It translates to CASSIGLAGGSHNEQFF.

This clone was counted once. The rearrangement joins TRBV12-5 to TRBJ2-5; D perhaps matches TRBD1 (5 bases). CDR3 length: 15 amino acids. V lost 1 base to trimming and J lost 3 bases, with 12 bases between them. Per the germline V gene, CDR1 is LGHNT and CDR2 is FRNRAP. Written as DNA, the CDR3 is TGTGCTAGTGGTTTGGGTAGAACGACAGAAGAGACCCAGTACTTC. It yields the protein CASGLGRTTEETQYF.

As to this clone: The sample holds other DNA sequences that translate to the same CDR3. The chain uses TRBV3-1 (or the pseudogene TRBV3-2) and TRBJ2-5; 9 positions agree with TRBD2. Per germline, CDR1 LGHDT and CDR2 YNNKEL (reference sequence). The CDR3 runs to 14 residues. V lost 11 bases, J lost 5 bases, and 12 bases stayed unmatched. The CDR3 nucleotides are TGTGCCCCCAGCCAAGGGCGGGGGGGGGAGACCCAGTACTTC. It encodes CAPSQGRGGETQYF.

The chain links TRBV11-2 to TRBJ2-7; perhaps TRBD1 as D (6 bases). The CDR3 spans 15 residues. The germline CDR1 and CDR2 sequences are SGHAT and FQNNGV. Trimming took 5 bases from V and 2 from J, leaving 16 bases between them. Here the CDR3 reads CASSAGVPSPYEQYF. The CDR3 nucleotides read TGTGCCAGCAGCGCAGGGGTCCCGAGCCCCTACGAGCAGTACTTC. Full variable domain (remainder filled in from reference TRBV11-2 and TRBJ2-7): EAGVAQSPRYKIIEKRQSVAFWCNPISGHATLYWYQQILGQGPKLLIQFQNNGVVDDSQLPKDRFSAERLKGVDSTLKIQPAKLEDSAVYLCASSAGVPSPYEQYFGPGTRLTVT.

The gene calls are TRBV3-1 (or the pseudogene TRBV3-2) and TRBJ2-4; tentatively, D is TRBD1 (6 bases). The CDR3 covers 14 residues. Deletions cut 8 bases from V and 7 bases from J, with 18 bases between. The germline V gene encodes CDR1 LGHDT and CDR2 YNNKEL (reference sequence). The CDR3: CASALRGIGNIQYF. CDR3 DNA sequence: TGTGCCAGCGCACTCAGGGGAATAGGGAACATTCAGTACTTC.

The chain uses TRBV7-2 and TRBJ1-2; D gene uncertain. There are 15 residues in the CDR3. V was trimmed by 1 base and J by 4 bases, leaving 13 bases between them. CDR1 SGHTA and CDR2 FQGNSA come from the germline V gene. The CDR3 is CASSLGRRPRYGYTF. Here the CDR3 DNA reads TGTGCCAGCAGCTTAGGTCGCAGGCCCCGCTATGGCTACACCTTC.

The rearrangement joins TRBV27 to TRBJ2-7; D not resolved. This CDR3 comprises 13 residues. Per the germline V gene, CDR1 is MNHEY and CDR2 is SMNVEV (reference sequence). The germline V and J ends were trimmed by 8 bases and 2 bases, with 13 bases remaining between them. The CDR3 protein is CASVSQTPYEQYF. Here the CDR3 DNA reads TGTGCCAGCGTTAGCCAGACGCCCTACGAGCAGTACTTC.

This chain joins TRBV19 and TRBJ1-2; D is unclear. Between the trimmed V and J ends, which lost 3 bases and 4 bases, there was a span of 9 bases. The CDR3 covers 13 residues. From germline, CDR1 is LNHDA and CDR2 SQIVND (reference sequence). CDR3 in DNA: TGTGCCAGTAGTATCCCAGGTTTCTATGGCTACACCTTC. This codes for CASSIPGFYGYTF.

V gene TRBV5-1 combines with J gene TRBJ1-1; possible D gene TRBD1, 5 bases. The CDR3 loop spans 10 amino acids. The germline V gene has CDR1 SGHRS and CDR2 YFSETQ. Trimming took off 8 bases at V and 8 bases at J, with 10 bases between the two ends. CDR3 sequence: CASRGREAFF. The CDR3, as DNA: TGCGCCAGTCGGGGGAGAGAAGCTTTCTTT.

The gene calls are TRBV3-1 (or the pseudogene TRBV3-2) and TRBJ2-2, with 8 bases identical to TRBD2. Per the germline V gene, CDR1 is LGHDT and CDR2 is YNNKEL (reference sequence). With V trimmed by 0 bases and J by 6 bases, 9 bases remained unmatched. The CDR3 is 17 amino acids. The CDR3 region has the DNA TGTGCCAGCAGCCAAGAAGGGGGGACTAGGCCTTCCGGGGAGCTGTTTTTT. Translating gives CASSQEGGTRPSGELFF.

The V gene is TRBV2, the J gene TRBJ2-7; 10 positions agree with TRBD1. Trimming cost V 2 bases and J 6 bases; bases outside gene matches: 13. The CDR3 consists of 17 residues. Germline V gene data show CDR1 as SNHLY and CDR2 as FYNNEI. CDR3 coding DNA: TGTGCCAGCAGTGAAAGGAGGGGAGGACAGGGGGTCGGCGAGCAGTACTTC. It codes for CASSERRGGQGVGEQYF.

The V and J genes are TRBV5-6 and TRBJ1-5; TRBD1 matches 7 bases. This CDR3 spans 17 amino acids. V trimming: 0 bases; J trimming: 6 bases; junction bases outside the gene matches: 12. Per the germline V gene, CDR1 is SGHDT and CDR2 is YYEEEE. CDR3 residues: CASSLGNRGLLSQPQHF. DNA for the CDR3: TGTGCCAGCAGCTTGGGGAACAGGGGCCTACTCTCTCAGCCCCAGCATTTT.

V usage is TRBV28 and J usage is TRBJ2-2, with D hard to call. The CDR3 consists of 16 residues. The germline V and J ends were trimmed by 6 bases and 0 bases, with 14 bases remaining between them. Per the germline V gene, CDR1 is MDHEN and CDR2 is SYDVKM. CDR3 nucleotides: TGTGCCAGCAGCGTAAACAGCCCGTCGAACACCGGGGAGCTGTTTTTT. Protein sequence: CASSVNSPSNTGELFF.

V gene TRBV5-8 combines with J gene TRBJ1-6; TRBD1 is a possible D gene (5 bases). This CDR3 has 15 residues. Germline V lookup: CDR1 SGHTS, CDR2 YDEGEE. Trimming pared 1 base from V and 6 bases from J, leaving 11 bases between. The CDR3 nucleotides are TGTGCCAGCAGCTTGCGAAGGGGAGGTAATTCACCCCTCCACTTT. As protein: CASSLRRGGNSPLHF.

This rearrangement joins TRBV10-3 to TRBJ2-7; possible D gene TRBD2, 6 bases. V lost 4 bases, J lost 3 bases, and 10 bases lay in between. The germline V gene has CDR1 ENHRY and CDR2 SYGVKD. The CDR3 has 13 amino acids. CDR3 coding DNA: TGTGCCATCAGTGGAGTTAGCGGCTACGAGCAGTACTTC. Protein sequence: CAISGVSGYEQYF.

The rearrangement uses TRBV6-5 and TRBJ1-2; D is unclear. CDR3 length equals 13 residues. CDR1 and CDR2 (germline): MNHEY, SVGAGI. V gave up 1 base and J gave up 0 bases, with 3 bases separating them. The CDR3 reads CASSYLANYGYTF. The CDR3, as DNA: TGTGCCAGCAGTTACTTAGCTAACTATGGCTACACCTTC.